Presented here are 10 T cell receptor beta chains from one specimen sequenced in a study of metastatic and nonmetastatic thyroid tumors (dated by TCRdb to 2020 to 2022). The protocol used for the library was PCR. TCRdb lists the instrument as Illumina HiSeq 4000. TCRdb trimmed public reads at Q25 via fastp, called clones via MiXCR and kept in-frame beta chains. The sample table records more than 65,000 clones; approximately 14% of these occur just once. The leading ten clones occupy 6.5% of the sample. Before undergoing thyroid surgery, none of the patients had been given any kind of treatment. The sequenced material came from blood. Receptors originate from a male donor with papillary thyroid cancer or a benign thyroid nodule (not recorded which). Some clones in this sample may be carry-over from other donors' samples.

Ten or more counts support this clone. Given a much more abundant clone one base away, this may be a read error. Different DNA sequences within this sample yield the same CDR3. This chain connects TRBV12-3 or TRBV12-4 to TRBJ1-4; TRBD1 is a possible D gene (6 bases). Trimming left V 6 bases short and J 7 bases short, with 15 bases between. This CDR3 region has 14 residues. CDR3 in DNA: TGTGCCAGCAGCCGTGGGGGCGTTTCTGAAAAACTGTTTTTT. This encodes CASSRGGVSEKLFF.

This clone was seen only a few times. The rearrangement joins TRBV6-1 to TRBJ1-1; D is possibly TRBD1 (5 bases). V lost 9 bases and J 5 bases, leaving 16 bases between the germline ends. Germline V gene sequence: CDR1 MNHNS, CDR2 SASEGT. The CDR3 length is 13 residues. CDR3 protein: CARTAGQGTEAFF. CDR3 DNA sequence: TGTGCCAGAACCGCAGGGCAAGGGACTGAAGCTTTCTTT.

This clone showed up just a few times. The junction differs from germline at one of its ends, possibly a read error. CDR3 amino acids: CANQGSRYNEHFF. The CDR3 coding sequence is TGTGCCAACCAGGGGTCGCGGTACAATGAGCATTTCTTC. This chain joins TRBV10-3 and TRBJ2-1, with D possibly being TRBD1 (6 bases). The CDR3 loop spans 13 amino acids. The V gene's germline CDR1 is ENHRY and CDR2 SYGVKD.

This clone was seen at least ten times. The rearrangement joins TRBV6-1 to TRBJ2-7, with TRBD2 identical over 7 bases. This CDR3 spans 12 amino acids. Germline V gene lookup returns CDR1 MNHNS and CDR2 SASEGT. V was pared by 6 bases and J by 7 bases, with 6 bases of the junction left unmatched. CDR3 loop: CASRAGPREQYF. The CDR3 nucleotides are TGTGCCAGCAGAGCGGGACCGCGAGAGCAGTACTTC.

A few counts support this clone. The chain links TRBV28 to TRBJ1-5; D not certain. Trimming cost V 3 bases and J 6 bases, with 12 bases left between them. In germline, CDR1 is MDHEN, CDR2 SYDVKM. CDR3 length: 14 residues. The CDR3 reads CASSFRHVRQPQHF. The CDR3 nucleotides read TGTGCCAGCAGTTTCCGACATGTCCGTCAGCCCCAGCATTTT. The whole variable domain, remainder taken from reference TRBV28 and TRBJ1-5, is DVKVTQSSRYLVKRTGEKVFLECVQDMDHENMFWYRQDPGLGLRLIYFSYDVKMKEKGDIPEGYSVSREKKERFSLILESASTNQTSMYLCASSFRHVRQPQHFGDGTRLSIL.

This clone occurred many times. The chain uses TRBV4-1 and TRBJ1-2; no reliable D call. V lost 4 bases, J lost 0 bases, and 12 bases lay in between. Germline V CDR1 and CDR2: MGHRA, YSYEKL. This CDR3 is 15 amino acids long. The chain's CDR3 is CASSLLTEANYGYTF. CDR3 DNA: TGCGCCAGCAGCCTCTTGACGGAAGCTAACTATGGCTACACCTTC.

As to this clone: A read error is possible here, since a much larger clone lies one base away. V and J are TRBV2 and TRBJ2-1; D not certain. V was cut by 7 bases and J by 4 bases, with 11 bases left in between. Germline V gene sequence: CDR1 SNHLY, CDR2 FYNNEI. The CDR3 is 13 amino acids. For the CDR3, the DNA is TGTGCCAGCATCCGCACAGAGTACAATGAGCAGTTCTTC. This sequence encodes CASIRTEYNEQFF.

This clone was detected many times. V and J are TRBV29-1 and TRBJ1-2; D might be TRBD1 (6 bases). The V end was cut by 8 bases, the J end by 4 bases, with 20 bases between. Germline CDR1 is SQVTM and CDR2 is ANQGSEA. This CDR3 contains 14 residues. CDR3 sequence (DNA): TGCAGCTCCTGGAACAGGGAGTTCAGCTATGGCTACACCTTC. Translated: CSSWNREFSYGYTF. Drawing the rest from reference TRBV29-1 and TRBJ1-2, the complete variable domain is SAVISQKPSRDICQRGTSLTIQCQVDSQVTMMFWYRQQPGQSLTLIATANQGSEATYESGFVIDKFPISRPNLTFSTLTVSNMSPEDSSIYLCSSWNREFSYGYTFGSGTRLTVV.

The DNA of the CDR3 is TGTGCCAGCAGTGAGCGGGACACCTACGAGCAGTACTTC. Protein product: CASSERDTYEQYF. The genes are TRBV2 and TRBJ2-7; D might be TRBD1 or TRBD2, each matching 6 bases. Germline V CDR1 and CDR2: SNHLY, FYNNEI. This CDR3 contains 13 residues. The V end was cut by 3 bases, the J end by 2 bases, with 8 bases between.

In its sample, this clone was seen many times. The rearrangement links TRBV10-3 to TRBJ2-1, with D tentatively TRBD1 (6 bases). Trimming took off 4 bases at V and 10 bases at J, with 17 bases between the two ends. In germline, CDR1 is ENHRY, CDR2 SYGVKD. The CDR3 contains 14 residues. CDR3 DNA: TGTGCCATCAGTGTGGGTAGACAGGCATACGAGCAGTTCTTC. It yields the protein CAISVGRQAYEQFF.